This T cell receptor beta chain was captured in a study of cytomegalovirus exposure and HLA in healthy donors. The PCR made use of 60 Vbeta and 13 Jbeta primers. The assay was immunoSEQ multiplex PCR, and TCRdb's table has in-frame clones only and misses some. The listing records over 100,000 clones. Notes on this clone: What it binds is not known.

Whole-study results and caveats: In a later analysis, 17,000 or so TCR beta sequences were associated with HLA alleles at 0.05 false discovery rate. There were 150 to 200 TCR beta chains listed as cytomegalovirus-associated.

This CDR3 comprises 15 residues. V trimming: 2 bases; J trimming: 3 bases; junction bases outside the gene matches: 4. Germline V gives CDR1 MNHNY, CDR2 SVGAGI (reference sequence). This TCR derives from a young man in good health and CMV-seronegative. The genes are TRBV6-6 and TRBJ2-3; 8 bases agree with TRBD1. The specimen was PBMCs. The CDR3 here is CASSYRQGATDTQYF. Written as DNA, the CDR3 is TGTGCCAGCAGTTACCGCCAGGGGGCAACAGATACGCAGTATTTT.